Each of the 21 T cell receptor beta chains below was sequenced from the same sample in a study of blood T cells in healthy people across ages. Sample-barcoded 5' priming and a J-beta primer mix drove a second PCR of roughly 7 to 11 cycles. In TCRdb, the 5' RACE reads were re-called with MiXCR into one record per CDR3 protein. Here the sample spans about 2 million distinct CDR3 sequences, about 50% being singletons. The sample was blood. These receptors were obtained from a woman in her thirties or forties in good health.

The CDR3 DNA follows: TGTGCCAGCAGACTAGGAATACAAGAGACCCAGTACTTC. Translation: CASRLGIQETQYF. V usage is TRBV7-9 and J usage is TRBJ2-5; D is possibly TRBD2 (5 bases). This CDR3 region has 13 residues. Trimming removed 6 bases from V and 2 bases from J, with 10 bases in between. Germline V gene data show CDR1 as SEHNR and CDR2 as FQNEAQ (reference sequence).

This clonotype was found a few times. The rearrangement joins TRBV7-9 to TRBJ2-1; 7 bases are a match to TRBD1. Per the germline V gene, CDR1 is SEHNR and CDR2 is FQNEAQ (reference sequence). CDR3 length: 17 residues. V gave up 1 base and J gave up 0 bases; unmatched junction bases: 6. The CDR3 loop reads CASSLVKGQPSYNEQFF. The CDR3 DNA follows: TGTGCCAGCAGCTTAGTAAAGGGACAGCCCTCCTACAATGAGCAGTTCTTC.

The chain combines TRBV4-3 with TRBJ1-2; 12 bases agree with TRBD1. The germline V gene has CDR1 LGHNA and CDR2 YSLEER. CDR3 length: 16 residues. Germline trimming cut 2 bases from V and 4 bases from J; bases unmatched to any gene: 5. Here the CDR3 reads CASSQFGTGGSYGYTF. The CDR3 DNA reads as TGCGCCAGCAGCCAATTCGGGACAGGGGGCTCCTATGGCTACACCTTC.

The chain carries TRBV5-1 and TRBJ2-7; TRBD2 matches 8 bases. This CDR3 is built from 14 residues. The ends lost 2 bases at V and 7 bases at J; junction bases unmatched: 8. CDR1 is SGHRS and CDR2 is YFSETQ in the germline V gene. CDR3 sequence (DNA): TGCGCCAGCAGCTTAGCGGGGGCTTCTGGTGAGCAGTACTTC. It is translated as CASSLAGASGEQYF.

Only a few counts were recorded for this clonotype. The chain employs TRBV11-2 and TRBJ2-5, with D perhaps assigned TRBD1 or TRBD2 (7 bases each). The CDR3 runs 15 residues. Trimming left V 7 bases short and J 3 bases short, with 18 bases between. Germline values: CDR1 SGHAT, CDR2 FQNNGV. CDR3 DNA sequence: TGTGCCAGCACCTTCGCAGGGGGGGAGGAAGAGACCCAGTACTTC. Translated, it gives CASTFAGGEEETQYF.

This chain uses TRBV20-1 with TRBJ2-3, with 10 bases matching TRBD2. With V trimmed by 5 bases and J by 2 bases, 4 bases remained unmatched. CDR1 DFQATT and CDR2 SNEGSKA come from the germline V gene (reference sequence). The CDR3 has 14 residues. The DNA for the CDR3 is TGCAGTGCTGGACTAGCGGCTAACACAGATACGCAGTATTTT. Encoded protein: CSAGLAANTDTQYF.

CDR3 nucleotide sequence: TGTGCCAGCAGCTTAGCGTCCTTAAAAGAGACCCAGTACTTC. Translation gives CASSLASLKETQYF. The chain links TRBV7-2 to TRBJ2-5, with D uncertain. Germline V gene data show CDR1 as SGHTA and CDR2 as FQGNSA. V lost 0 bases to trimming and J lost 3 bases, with 8 bases between them. The CDR3 loop spans 14 amino acids.

This clonotype was seen just once. This sequence joins TRBV20-1 and TRBJ2-5; D unclear. V gave up 5 bases and J gave up 8 bases, with 18 bases separating them. In germline, CDR1 is DFQATT, CDR2 SNEGSKA (reference sequence). The CDR3 is made up of 13 amino acids. Here the CDR3 DNA reads TGCAGTGCTTGGGGTTCGGCAGGAGAAACCCAGTACTTC. It yields the protein CSAWGSAGETQYF.

Only a few counts were recorded for this clonotype. The chain has TRBV7-2 and TRBJ1-5, with 7 bases aligning to TRBD1. Germline assignment: CDR1 SGHTA and CDR2 FQGNSA. V lost 5 bases and J lost 2; bases outside the gene matches: 6. This CDR3 has 15 residues. CDR3 amino acids: CASSRDSGGNQPQHF. DNA of the CDR3: TGTGCCAGCAGCCGGGACAGTGGCGGCAATCAGCCCCAGCATTTT. Complete variable domain (other parts from reference TRBV7-2 and TRBJ1-5): GAGVSQSPSNKVTEKGKDVELRCDPISGHTALYWYRQSLGQGLEFLIYFQGNSAPDKSGLPSDRFSAERTGGSVSTLTIQRTQQEDSAVYLCASSRDSGGNQPQHFGDGTRLSIL.

The chain links TRBV6-6 to TRBJ2-5; perhaps D is TRBD1 or TRBD2 (5 bases each). The CDR3 runs to 16 residues. The germline gives CDR1 MNHNY, CDR2 SVGAGI (reference sequence). V lost 0 bases, J lost 3 bases, and 14 bases lay in between. The CDR3 is CASSYSIHRGEETQYF. CDR3 sequence (DNA): TGTGCCAGCAGTTACTCGATTCATAGAGGGGAAGAGACCCAGTACTTC.

The chain recombines TRBV28 with TRBJ1-2, with D possibly being TRBD1 (5 bases). V was pared by 6 bases and J by 0 bases, with 14 bases between. The CDR3 consists of 15 residues. CDR1 and CDR2 (germline): MDHEN, SYDVKM. CDR3 coding DNA: TGTGCCAGCAGGCTTGGGGGGAATGCTAACTATGGCTACACCTTC. Translation gives CASRLGGNANYGYTF.

Only one count was recorded for this clonotype. The chain employs TRBV5-8 and TRBJ2-1, with 10 bases fitting TRBD1. CDR1 is SGHTS and CDR2 is YDEGEE in the germline V gene. The V gene end was trimmed by 4 bases and the J gene end by 3 bases; junction bases not matched to a gene: 13. CDR3 size: 18 residues. CDR3 nucleotides: TGTGCCAGCAGCCGCGTACTGGCTGGACAGGGGGTCTACAATGAGCAGTTCTTC. Its translation is CASSRVLAGQGVYNEQFF. Supplemented by reference TRBV5-8 and TRBJ2-1, the full variable domain reads EAGVTQSPTHLIKTRGQQATLRCSPISGHTSVYWYQQALGLGLQFLLWYDEGEERNRGNFPPRFSGRQFPNYSSELNVNALELEDSALYLCASSRVLAGQGVYNEQFFGPGTRLTVL.

The chain has TRBV5-1 and TRBJ2-5; the D is unclear. Trimming cost V 6 bases and J 2 bases, with 14 bases left between them. There are 14 residues in the CDR3. In germline, CDR1 is SGHRS, CDR2 YFSETQ. As DNA, the CDR3 is TGCGCCAGCACATCCGGCGGTGCTCAAGAGACCCAGTACTTC. Encoded protein: CASTSGGAQETQYF.

This clonotype was detected only a few times. The chain joins TRBV2 to TRBJ1-1; D is unresolved. V was trimmed by 9 bases and J by 0 bases, leaving 14 bases between them. This CDR3 contains 14 residues. Per germline, CDR1 SNHLY and CDR2 FYNNEI. For the CDR3, the DNA is TGTGCCAGACGGCCTCCGGGGATGAACACTGAAGCTTTCTTT. It yields the protein CARRPPGMNTEAFF.

The chain uses TRBV10-3 and TRBJ1-5, with no clear D. V was clipped by 7 bases and J by 5 bases, with 15 bases between them. This CDR3 is 14 amino acids long. CDR1 and CDR2 from the germline V gene are ENHRY and SYGVKD. The CDR3 is CAITAPETDQPQHF. CDR3 in DNA: TGTGCCATCACCGCCCCCGAAACGGATCAGCCCCAGCATTTT.

This clonotype was counted a few times. The V gene is TRBV7-9, the J gene TRBJ2-7; 7 bases are a match to TRBD1. Trimming removed 5 bases from V and 3 bases from J; junction bases left unmatched: 7. The germline CDR1 and CDR2 sequences are SEHNR and FQNEAQ (reference sequence). This CDR3 comprises 14 residues. In DNA, the CDR3 is TGTGCCAGCAGCCCCACGGACAGGATCTACGAGCAGTACTTC. Translation gives CASSPTDRIYEQYF.

The rearrangement uses TRBV6-1 and TRBJ2-7; 11 bases are a match to TRBD1. This CDR3 has 16 amino acids. Germline loops: CDR1 MNHNS, CDR2 SASEGT. After removal of 5 bases from V and 3 bases from J, the junction contained 9 bases not matched to a gene. The CDR3 DNA follows: TGTGCCAGCAGTATTCGGACAGGGGGCTTTTTCTACGAGCAGTACTTC. Amino acid sequence: CASSIRTGGFFYEQYF.

This clonotype was observed a handful of times. Here the CDR3 DNA reads TGCGCCAGCAGCTTGGGGGTCGAAGCTTTCTTT. This codes for CASSLGVEAFF. The gene calls are TRBV5-1 and TRBJ1-1; D is uncertain. The germline gives CDR1 SGHRS, CDR2 YFSETQ. The CDR3 totals 11 residues. V lost 0 bases and J 8 bases, leaving 5 bases between the germline ends.

This chain links TRBV12-3 or TRBV12-4 with TRBJ2-7; the D gene is possibly TRBD1 (5 bases). This CDR3 has 13 amino acids. V gave up 3 bases and J gave up 5 bases, with 11 bases separating them. The CDR3: CASSLFGRDEQYF. The DNA for the CDR3 is TGTGCCAGCAGTTTGTTCGGCAGGGACGAGCAGTACTTC.

This chain joins TRBV18 and TRBJ2-5; D not resolved. Trimming removed 2 bases at V and 4 bases at J, with 11 bases between. The CDR3 consists of 14 residues. CDR1 KGHSH and CDR2 LQKENI come from the germline V gene. CDR3 sequence (DNA): TGTGCCAGCTCACCAATTGGGGATGGAGAGACCCAGTACTTC. This encodes CASSPIGDGETQYF.

V and J are TRBV6-5 and TRBJ2-1; 8 bases map to TRBD2. The J call is doubtful: the DNA matches TRBJ2-7 better. Germline-derived CDR1 and CDR2 are MNHEY and SVGAGI. The CDR3 sequence is 13 residues long. CDR3 in amino acids: CATRGGTYNEQYF. CDR3 bases: TGTGCCACCCGGGGGGGCACCTACAATGAGCAGTACTTC.